This TCR beta chain was recorded in a study of T-cell reconstitution after alpha-beta-depleted transplantation in children. Findings of the study overall: High day-60 TCRbeta diversity in some patients came from surviving recipient T cells and thymic progenitors. Expanded graft clones numbering several hundred reportedly gave rise to alpha-beta T cells about two months after transplant. A year post-transplant, T-cell counts and diversity derived mostly from newly produced T cells.

Turning to this clonotype: Its antigen is still unknown.

V was clipped by 2 bases and J by 3 bases, with 10 bases between them. Germline V gene lookup returns CDR1 DFQATT and CDR2 SNEGSKA (reference sequence). The CDR3 runs to 14 residues. Researchers prepared the TCRbeta library using unique molecular identifiers, the study reports. TCRdb processed the PCR reads anew with MiXCR; each CDR3 protein has one entry. Among about 980,000 distinct CDR3 sequences listed, 25% to 35% were seen once. The receptor comes from a boy less than two years old who had a stem cell transplant for SCID, so the T cells may come from the graft donor. This rearrangement joins TRBV20-1 to TRBJ2-2, with D maybe TRBD1 (6 bases). Sample: PBMCs, mostly from graft donor cells, taken 360 days after TCRalphabeta/CD19-depleted stem cell transplant. CDR3 loop: CSARLQGYTGELFF. The CDR3 DNA is TGCAGTGCTAGACTTCAGGGGTACACCGGGGAGCTGTTTTTT.